The 21 T cell receptor beta chains below were found in one sample sequenced in a study of T cells in Graves' hyperthyroidism and ophthalmopathy. RNA transcripts yielded amplified TCR beta CDR3 regions. First-round RT-PCR targeting the TCR CDR3 was performed with the HTBI primer set. MiXCR, applied by TCRdb to the multiplex PCR reads, yields one record per CDR3 protein. Among over 300,000 distinct CDR3 sequences, roughly 14% were seen once, and the ten largest hold 11%. What was sequenced was blood. These receptors originate from an older woman with Graves' hyperthyroidism.

This clonotype was picked up many times. V is TRBV20-1 and J is TRBJ2-5, with TRBD2 identical over 8 bases. Germline V gene sequence: CDR1 DFQATT, CDR2 SNEGSKA (reference sequence). The ends lost 6 bases at V and 2 bases at J; junction bases unmatched: 5. The CDR3 spans 13 residues. The CDR3 loop reads CSAVAGLQETQYF. The DNA of the CDR3 is TGCAGTGCAGTAGCGGGACTGCAAGAGACCCAGTACTTC.

This clonotype was found a few times. V gene TRBV4-1 combines with J gene TRBJ2-1; D uncertain. Per the germline V gene, CDR1 is MGHRA and CDR2 is YSYEKL. V lost 3 bases to trimming and J lost 7 bases, with 7 bases between them. There are 12 residues in the CDR3. The CDR3 region has the DNA TGCGCCAGCAGCCATACTGGTAATGAGCAGTTCTTC. Translating gives CASSHTGNEQFF.

This clonotype was counted ten times or more. This chain links TRBV11-3 with TRBJ2-1, with D hard to call. The CDR3 consists of 12 residues. V was cut by 2 bases and J by 12 bases, with 11 bases left in between. Looked up from germline, CDR1 is SGHNT and CDR2 is YENEEA. The CDR3, as DNA: TGTGCCAGCAGCTTAAGTCGGTCCGTGCAGTTCTTC. Translated, it gives CASSLSRSVQFF.

There are many counts of this clonotype. Mismatch with germline at one junction end may stem from a read error. The chain joins TRBV28 to TRBJ2-7, with D tentatively TRBD1 (6 bases). Germline CDR1 reads MDHEN; CDR2 reads SYDVKM. The length of the CDR3 is 14 residues. The DNA of the CDR3 is TGTGCCGGCAGTTCCCGGGACAAGACCTACGAGCAGTACTTC. Translating it yields CAGSSRDKTYEQYF.

This clonotype has ten or more counts. The chain joins TRBV7-9 to TRBJ2-3; 7 bases map to TRBD1. Germline V gene lookup returns CDR1 SEHNR and CDR2 FQNEAQ (reference sequence). The CDR3 length is 15 residues. J gave up 1 base and V 11 bases, and 12 bases lay outside the gene matches. The CDR3 protein is CAGGRDSLGTDTQYF. The CDR3 nucleotides are TGTGCCGGAGGCCGGGACAGTTTGGGCACAGATACGCAGTATTTT.

The table lists this clonotype with many counts. The chain uses TRBV5-1 and TRBJ2-1; 10 bases align to TRBD2. Trimming cost V 4 bases and J 8 bases; bases outside gene matches: 9. Germline CDR1 SGHRS, CDR2 YFSETQ. The CDR3 spans 15 residues. The CDR3 DNA sequence: TGCGCCAGCAGCCCAGGGGCTAGCGGGAGCGATGAGCAGTTCTTC. Protein: CASSPGASGSDEQFF.

This clonotype was observed many times. The V call is TRBV11-2, the J call TRBJ2-7, with D possibly TRBD1 on 6 matching bases. Germline CDR1 reads SGHAT; CDR2 reads FQNNGV. The CDR3 runs to 14 residues. The V and J ends lost 7 bases and 4 bases respectively, with 17 bases between them. CDR3 coding DNA: TGTGCCAGCACCCCTGGGACAAGCCTATACGAGCAGTACTTC. The encoded protein is CASTPGTSLYEQYF.

This clonotype was seen ten or more times. The V and J genes are TRBV18 and TRBJ1-1; TRBD1 is a possible D gene (6 bases). Germline-derived CDR1 and CDR2 are KGHSH and LQKENI. V lost 5 bases and J lost 5, with 12 bases in between. The CDR3 is made up of 13 amino acids. CDR3 protein: CASSSTDRTEAFF. CDR3 in DNA: TGTGCCAGCTCATCTACGGACAGAACTGAAGCTTTCTTT.

The genes are TRBV7-9 and TRBJ2-7; no definite D call. The V and J ends lost 6 bases and 3 bases respectively, with 6 bases between them. Germline V lookup: CDR1 SEHNR, CDR2 FQNEAQ (reference sequence). This CDR3 is 11 amino acids long. As DNA, the CDR3 is TGTGCCAGCAGTTCGCACTACGAGCAGTACTTC. Amino acids: CASSSHYEQYF.

This clonotype was counted between two and nine times. The rearrangement joins TRBV5-1 to TRBJ2-1; TRBD2 matches 7 bases. Germline loops: CDR1 SGHRS, CDR2 YFSETQ. CDR3 length: 15 amino acids. The trim removed 0 bases at V and 4 bases at J, leaving 4 bases unmatched. Here the CDR3 DNA reads TGCGCCAGCAGCTTGGATCTAGCGGCTTACAATGAGCAGTTCTTC. It codes for CASSLDLAAYNEQFF.

This clonotype was seen at least ten times. In DNA form, the CDR3 reads TGTGCCAGCAGCCGGGCGACGGTCCGGTACGAGCAGTACTTC. Protein sequence: CASSRATVRYEQYF. This rearrangement joins TRBV6-1 to TRBJ2-7, with D unresolved. CDR3 length: 14 residues. The V end was cut by 6 bases, the J end by 4 bases, with 16 bases between. Germline values: CDR1 MNHNS, CDR2 SASEGT.

This clonotype has at least ten counts. This chain joins TRBV12-3 or TRBV12-4 and TRBJ2-1, with 7 bases lining up with TRBD2. The CDR3 is made up of 18 amino acids. The V gene end was trimmed by 3 bases and the J gene end by 6 bases; junction bases not matched to a gene: 17. CDR3 in amino acids: CASSFSSWGKLALNEQFF. CDR3 DNA: TGTGCCAGCAGTTTTAGTTCTTGGGGGAAACTAGCGCTCAATGAGCAGTTCTTC.

This clonotype occurred many times. The rearrangement links TRBV20-1 to TRBJ2-7, with 8 bases matching TRBD2. This CDR3 contains 13 residues. V trimming: 7 bases; J trimming: 5 bases; junction bases outside the gene matches: 10. Germline V gives CDR1 DFQATT, CDR2 SNEGSKA (reference sequence). The CDR3 region has the DNA TGCAGTGGGGGAGGAGCGGGAGCGGACGAGCAGTACTTC. Its protein is CSGGGAGADEQYF.

The chain joins TRBV24-1 to TRBJ1-5; no clear D. Trimming left V 3 bases short and J 7 bases short, with 6 bases between. Looked up from germline, CDR1 is KGHDR and CDR2 is SFDVKD. This CDR3 region has 12 residues. The CDR3 nucleotides are TGTGCCACCAGTGATGGGCACCAGCCCCAGCATTTT. Translating it yields CATSDGHQPQHF.

Concerning this clonotype: A much larger clone lies one base from this, so it may be a read error. This chain connects TRBV28 to TRBJ2-5; 7 positions agree with TRBD2. Trimming took 11 bases from V and 7 from J; bases not matched to a gene: 19. The CDR3 is made up of 15 amino acids. Germline V CDR1 and CDR2: MDHEN, SYDVKM. Here the CDR3 reads CAGNSASGIVVTQYF. CDR3 bases: TGTGCCGGCAATTCGGCAAGCGGGATAGTCGTGACCCAGTACTTC.

The chain has TRBV11-1 and TRBJ2-7; the match to TRBD2 covers 12 bases. The CDR3 consists of 17 residues. Trimming cost V 2 bases and J 2 bases; bases outside gene matches: 7. Germline CDR1 is SGHAT and CDR2 is FQDESV (reference sequence). The CDR3 loop is CASSLTWTSGMTYEQYF. CDR3 coding DNA: TGTGCCAGCAGCTTAACTTGGACTAGCGGGATGACCTACGAGCAGTACTTC. Full variable domain (missing parts from reference TRBV11-1 and TRBJ2-7): EAEVAQSPRYKITEKSQAVAFWCDPISGHATLYWYRQILGQGPELLVQFQDESVVDDSQLPKDRFSAERLKGVDSTLKIQPAELGDSAMYLCASSLTWTSGMTYEQYFGPGTRLTVT.

The chain uses TRBV28 and TRBJ1-2; no reliable D call. From germline, CDR1 is MDHEN and CDR2 SYDVKM. This CDR3 has 11 amino acids. V lost 5 bases and J 8 bases, leaving 9 bases between the germline ends. This CDR3 is CASSLNQGYTF. DNA of the CDR3: TGTGCCAGCAGTCTTAACCAGGGCTACACCTTC.

V is TRBV19 and J is TRBJ1-4, with 8 bases identical to TRBD1. After removal of 8 bases from V and 7 bases from J, the junction contained 15 bases not matched to a gene. Germline lookup yields CDR1 LNHDA and CDR2 SQIVND (reference sequence). The CDR3 is made up of 16 amino acids. The CDR3 loop reads CASGSGTGLLSEKLFF. The CDR3 coding sequence is TGTGCCAGTGGGTCCGGGACAGGACTCCTAAGTGAAAAACTGTTTTTT.

In this sample, this clonotype turned up many times. This chain uses TRBV12-5 with TRBJ2-1; 7 bases match TRBD2. The CDR3 runs to 18 residues. Germline CDR1 LGHNT, CDR2 FRNRAP. Trimming at V came to 3 bases and at J to 2 bases, leaving 13 bases not matched to a gene. This CDR3 reads CASGFFTRGVGPYNEQFF. In nucleotides, the CDR3 is TGTGCTAGTGGTTTCTTCACTCGGGGGGTAGGCCCCTACAATGAGCAGTTCTTC.

This clonotype was seen ten or more times. The chain couples TRBV7-8 to TRBJ2-2; 9 positions agree with TRBD2. V was pared by 6 bases and J by 5 bases, with 7 bases of the junction left unmatched. This CDR3 has 15 amino acids. In germline, CDR1 is SGHVS, CDR2 FQNEAQ. CDR3 protein: CASSSRTSATGELFF. The CDR3 DNA sequence: TGTGCCAGCAGTTCCCGGACTAGCGCGACCGGGGAGCTGTTTTTT.

At least ten counts were recorded for this clonotype. V is TRBV2 and J is TRBJ2-3; 9 bases are shared with TRBD2. Germline CDR1 reads SNHLY; CDR2 reads FYNNEI. The CDR3 is made up of 15 amino acids. J gave up 1 base and V 5 bases, and 4 bases lay outside the gene matches. The CDR3 spells CASSKTSGRTDTQYF. The CDR3 DNA reads TGTGCCAGCAGTAAGACTAGCGGCCGCACAGATACGCAGTATTTT. The whole variable domain, remainder taken from reference TRBV2 and TRBJ2-3, is EPEVTQTPSHQVTQMGQEVILRCVPISNHLYFYWYRQILGQKVEFLVSFYNNEISEKSEIFDDQFSVERPDGSNFTLKIRSTKLEDSAMYFCASSKTSGRTDTQYFGPGTRLTVL.